The 20 T cell receptor beta chains listed next were all sequenced from one sample in a study of shared clonotypes between healthy human individuals. Assay used: immunoSEQ multiplex PCR; TCRdb lists only in-frame clones, some missing. Among about 2.3 million clones listed, more than 80% were seen once. Source material: naive CD4+ T cells from PBMCs. Sample subset: CD45RA+ positively selected. The receptors originated from a man aged 18 to 35 in good health. Some clones in this sample may be carry-over from other donors' samples.

The V and J genes are TRBV7-2 and TRBJ2-2; perhaps D is TRBD1 or TRBD2 (5 bases each). The CDR3 spans 17 residues. With 4 bases removed from V and 8 bases from J, the gap between germline ends came to 23 bases. The germline V gene encodes CDR1 SGHTA and CDR2 FQGNSA. CDR3 protein: CASSSRLLGGPRGELFF. The CDR3 DNA reads TGTGCCAGCAGCTCGCGACTGCTTGGGGGTCCCAGGGGGGAGCTGTTTTTT.

The chain combines TRBV6-1 with TRBJ2-5; TRBD1 matches 8 bases. This CDR3 has 14 amino acids. Germline-derived CDR1 and CDR2 are MNHNS and SASEGT. V was pared by 6 bases and J by 5 bases, with 8 bases of the junction left unmatched. Written as DNA, the CDR3 is TGTGCCAGCAGGGAGGACAGGGTTAGGGAGACCCAGTACTTC. It encodes CASREDRVRETQYF.

This chain connects TRBV11-3 to TRBJ2-2; 10 bases are shared with TRBD1. Germline V gene sequence: CDR1 SGHNT, CDR2 YENEEA. CDR3 length equals 15 residues. The V gene end was trimmed by 5 bases and the J gene end by 6 bases; junction bases not matched to a gene: 6. The CDR3 region is CASSPRTGGAGELFF. CDR3 in DNA: TGTGCCAGCAGCCCCCGGACAGGGGGTGCCGGGGAGCTGTTTTTT.

This rearrangement joins TRBV7-3 to TRBJ2-1; TRBD2 agrees at 12 bases. Germline V gene sequence: CDR1 SGHTA, CDR2 FQGTGA. V lost 5 bases, J lost 3 bases, and 5 bases stayed unmatched. The CDR3 is 16 residues long. CDR3 DNA sequence: TGTGCCAGCAGCCCAGGACTAGCGGGGAACTACAATGAGCAGTTCTTC. Translated, it gives CASSPGLAGNYNEQFF.

The chain uses TRBV28 and TRBJ2-3; tentative D call: TRBD1 (6 bases). CDR3 size: 14 residues. V lost 5 bases, J lost 1 base, and 10 bases lay in between. Germline CDR1 reads MDHEN; CDR2 reads SYDVKM. CDR3 sequence: CASSNRQGTDTQYF. In nucleotides, the CDR3 is TGTGCCAGCAGTAACCGACAGGGCACAGATACGCAGTATTTT.

V usage is TRBV9 and J usage is TRBJ2-1; tentative D call: TRBD1 (6 bases). The CDR3 covers 14 residues. V was cut by 0 bases and J by 9 bases, with 13 bases left in between. Germline loops: CDR1 SGDLS, CDR2 YYNGEE. The CDR3 is CASSVGSQGPEQFF. CDR3 bases: TGTGCCAGCAGCGTAGGGTCACAGGGCCCTGAGCAGTTCTTC.

The chain recombines TRBV9 with TRBJ1-3, with 7 bases fitting TRBD1. The V and J ends lost 0 bases and 0 bases, in that order; junction bases with no gene match: 3. This CDR3 spans 16 amino acids. Germline-derived CDR1 and CDR2 are SGDLS and YYNGEE. The CDR3 DNA sequence: TGTGCCAGCAGCGTAGGGGGGGACAGCTCTGGAAACACCATATATTTT. Amino acids: CASSVGGDSSGNTIYF. The variable domain in full, with the rest retrieved from reference TRBV9 and TRBJ1-3, is DSGVTQTPKHLITATGQRVTLRCSPRSGDLSVYWYQQSLDQGLQFLIQYYNGEERAKGNILERFSAQQFPDLHSELNLSSLELGDSALYFCASSVGGDSSGNTIYFGEGSWLTVV.

The chain carries TRBV7-8 and TRBJ1-5; D not resolved. Germline V gene data show CDR1 as SGHVS and CDR2 as FQNEAQ. This CDR3 has 16 residues. Between the trimmed V and J ends, which lost 1 base and 4 bases, there was a span of 14 bases. CDR3 DNA sequence: TGTGCCAGCAGCTTAGAGGGCAGGTTTGGTAATCAGCCCCAGCATTTT. Protein: CASSLEGRFGNQPQHF.

This chain joins TRBV6-5 and TRBJ1-5; D ambiguous. V was pared by 2 bases and J by 4 bases, with 9 bases between. This CDR3 spans 14 amino acids. Germline CDR1 and CDR2: MNHEY and SVGAGI. The DNA for the CDR3 is TGTGCCAGCAGTTACGGACGGGAAAATCAGCCCCAGCATTTT. Amino acid sequence: CASSYGRENQPQHF.

The V and J genes are TRBV9 and TRBJ2-1; TRBD2 matches 8 bases. Trimming at V came to 0 bases and at J to 5 bases, leaving 10 bases not matched to a gene. The CDR3 contains 17 residues. Germline CDR1 reads SGDLS; CDR2 reads YYNGEE. DNA of the CDR3: TGTGCCAGCAGCGTAGGTCCTCGGGTAGCGGGGAACAATGAGCAGTTCTTC. Translation gives CASSVGPRVAGNNEQFF. Full variable domain (remainder filled in from reference TRBV9 and TRBJ2-1): DSGVTQTPKHLITATGQRVTLRCSPRSGDLSVYWYQQSLDQGLQFLIQYYNGEERAKGNILERFSAQQFPDLHSELNLSSLELGDSALYFCASSVGPRVAGNNEQFFGPGTRLTVL.

V gene TRBV27 combines with J gene TRBJ2-2; 10 nucleotides agree with TRBD2. Trimming cost V 3 bases and J 7 bases; bases outside gene matches: 2. CDR3 length equals 14 residues. Germline V gene data show CDR1 as MNHEY and CDR2 as SMNVEV (reference sequence). CDR3 amino acids: CASSFGLADGELFF. CDR3 bases: TGTGCCAGCAGTTTCGGACTAGCGGACGGGGAGCTGTTTTTT.

This rearrangement joins TRBV7-2 to TRBJ2-1; 8 nucleotides match TRBD1. This CDR3 is 15 amino acids long. Germline V gene sequence: CDR1 SGHTA, CDR2 FQGNSA. After removal of 5 bases from V and 2 bases from J, the junction contained 5 bases not matched to a gene. CDR3 residues: CASSPGTGPYNEQFF. The CDR3 DNA reads TGTGCCAGCAGCCCCGGGACAGGACCCTACAATGAGCAGTTCTTC.

The chain employs TRBV10-3 and TRBJ1-1, with D possibly TRBD1 on 5 matching bases. Trimming removed 0 bases at V and 5 bases at J, with 13 bases between. CDR3 length equals 15 residues. The V gene's germline CDR1 is ENHRY and CDR2 SYGVKD. In nucleotides, the CDR3 is TGTGCCATCAGTGAGTCGCTGGCGGGGGGGACTGAAGCTTTCTTT. Amino acid sequence: CAISESLAGGTEAFF.

V gene TRBV28 combines with J gene TRBJ1-1; weak D call: TRBD1 (6 bases). V lost 8 bases and J lost 4, with 11 bases in between. This CDR3 contains 12 residues. Germline CDR1 MDHEN, CDR2 SYDVKM. The chain's CDR3 is CASVTGSTEAFF. DNA of the CDR3: TGTGCCAGCGTAACAGGGAGCACTGAAGCTTTCTTT.

This clone was detected only once. The V and J genes are TRBV18 and TRBJ2-7; 12 positions match TRBD1. The CDR3 spans 14 residues. V trimming: 1 base; J trimming: 6 bases; junction bases outside the gene matches: 1. Germline values: CDR1 KGHSH, CDR2 LQKENI. This CDR3 reads CASSPRDRGREQYF. In DNA form, the CDR3 reads TGTGCCAGCTCACCACGGGACAGGGGGCGCGAGCAGTACTTC.

The chain joins TRBV30 to TRBJ2-1; 10 bases are shared with TRBD2. CDR3 length equals 13 residues. V shed 7 bases and J 8 bases; nucleotides not matched to a gene: 8. Germline CDR1 and CDR2: GTSNPN and SVGIG (reference sequence). The CDR3 bases are TGTGCCTCCCACAGCGGGAGGGTTCATGAGCAGTTCTTC. This translates into CASHSGRVHEQFF.

The CDR3 protein is CASSIRRSASYEQYF. CDR3 nucleotide sequence: TGTGCCAGTAGTATTCGTCGGTCAGCTTCCTACGAGCAGTACTTC. This chain uses TRBV19 with TRBJ2-7; D unresolved. CDR1 is LNHDA, CDR2 SQIVND, per germline (reference sequence). Trimming pared 3 bases from V and 1 base from J, leaving 13 bases between. The CDR3 is made up of 15 amino acids.

V is TRBV27 and J is TRBJ2-5, with a tentative D call TRBD2 (7 bases). CDR3 length: 14 residues. V lost 8 bases and J lost 5, with 18 bases in between. Germline V CDR1 and CDR2: MNHEY, SMNVEV (reference sequence). The CDR3 reads CASRFRRGAETQYF. The CDR3 DNA follows: TGTGCCAGCCGCTTCCGACGGGGGGCCGAGACCCAGTACTTC.

The chain couples TRBV5-4 to TRBJ2-7; 11 bases match TRBD1. V lost 4 bases and J lost 3; bases outside the gene matches: 6. Germline V lookup: CDR1 SGHNT, CDR2 YYREEE (reference sequence). CDR3 length: 15 residues. This CDR3 is CASSRGDRGDYEQYF. The DNA of the CDR3 is TGTGCCAGCAGCCGTGGGGACAGGGGGGACTACGAGCAGTACTTC.

This rearrangement joins TRBV18 to TRBJ1-5; D unresolved. Germline assignment: CDR1 KGHSH and CDR2 LQKENI. The CDR3 contains 14 residues. Trimming took 4 bases from V and 5 from J, leaving 12 bases between them. The CDR3 sequence is CASSRATSDQPQHF. CDR3 in DNA: TGTGCCAGCTCACGCGCTACGAGCGATCAGCCCCAGCATTTT.